The source of this T cell receptor beta chain is a study of blood T cell repertoires in COVID-19. Study-level information: Nucleic acid was either cDNA or gDNA, and it came from T cells, B-cell-depleted T cells, or PBMCs.

Between the trimmed V and J ends, which lost 5 bases and 8 bases, there was a span of 16 bases. Germline CDR1 SSHAT, CDR2 FNYEAQ (reference sequence). The CDR3 runs to 14 residues. Libraries were prepared by immunoSEQ multiplex PCR; TCRdb keeps only in-frame clonotypes and omits some of them. The sample yields roughly 220,000 clones, roughly 89% seen once. The TCR sequence derives from a young man who had been exposed to COVID-19. Sequenced: PBMCs or T cells enriched from blood (not recorded which). The rearrangement uses TRBV7-7 and TRBJ2-1; D is perhaps TRBD1 (6 bases). CDR3 bases: TGTGCCAGCAGCCCTTCTACAGGGTTGGATGAGCAGTTCTTC. Residues: CASSPSTGLDEQFF.